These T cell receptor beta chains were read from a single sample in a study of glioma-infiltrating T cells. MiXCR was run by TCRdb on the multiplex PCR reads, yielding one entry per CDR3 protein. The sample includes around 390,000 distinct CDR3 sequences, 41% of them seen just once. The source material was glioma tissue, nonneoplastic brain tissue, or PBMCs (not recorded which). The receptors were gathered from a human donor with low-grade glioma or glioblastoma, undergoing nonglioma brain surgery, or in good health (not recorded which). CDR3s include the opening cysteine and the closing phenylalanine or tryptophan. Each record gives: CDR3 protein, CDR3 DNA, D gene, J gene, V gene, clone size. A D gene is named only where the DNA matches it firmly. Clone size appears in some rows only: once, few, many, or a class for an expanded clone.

cdr3_aa: CASSNSGTSEQYF; cdr3_nt: TGTGCCAGCAGCAATAGCGGGACTTCCGAGCAGTACTTC; d_call: TRBD2; j_call: TRBJ2-7; v_call: TRBV7-2; clone_size: few
cdr3_aa: CAIIQAGRLNTEAFF; cdr3_nt: TGTGCCATAATACAGGCGGGACGGTTGAACACTGAAGCTTTCTTT; d_call: .; j_call: TRBJ1-1; v_call: TRBV12-3/TRBV12-4; clone_size: few
cdr3_aa: CASSQGYSNSGNTIYF; cdr3_nt: TGTGCCAGCAGCCAAGGCTACTCTAACTCTGGAAACACCATATATTTT; d_call: .; j_call: TRBJ1-3; v_call: TRBV3-1; clone_size: once
cdr3_aa: CSSYSEGSEQFF; cdr3_nt: TGCAGTTCCTATTCCGAGGGGAGTGAGCAGTTCTTC; d_call: .; j_call: TRBJ2-1; v_call: TRBV20-1; clone_size: .
cdr3_aa: CASRMSEKLFF; cdr3_nt: TGTGCCAGCAGGATGAGCGAAAAACTGTTTTTT; d_call: .; j_call: TRBJ1-4; v_call: TRBV6-2/TRBV6-3; clone_size: .
cdr3_aa: CASSLGAGGYNEQFF; cdr3_nt: TGTGCCAGCAGTTTGGGGGCTGGGGGCTACAATGAGCAGTTCTTC; d_call: .; j_call: TRBJ2-1; v_call: TRBV28; clone_size: .
cdr3_aa: CASILGTEAFF; cdr3_nt: TGTGCCAGCATCCTGGGAACTGAAGCTTTCTTT; d_call: .; j_call: TRBJ1-1; v_call: TRBV6-1; clone_size: many
cdr3_aa: CASSLVPTNEQFF; cdr3_nt: TGTGCCAGCAGCTTAGTGCCCACTAATGAGCAGTTCTTC; d_call: .; j_call: TRBJ2-1; v_call: TRBV7-9; clone_size: .
cdr3_aa: CASSASTGEGIYEQYF; cdr3_nt: TGTGCCAGCAGTGCCTCGACAGGAGAAGGAATCTACGAGCAGTACTTC; d_call: .; j_call: TRBJ2-7; v_call: TRBV6-2/TRBV6-3; clone_size: many
cdr3_aa: CASSAGPNYGYTF; cdr3_nt: TGCGCCAGCAGTGCAGGGCCTAACTATGGCTACACCTTC; d_call: .; j_call: TRBJ1-2; v_call: TRBV5-1; clone_size: .
cdr3_aa: CASSSPGKSYEQYF; cdr3_nt: TGTGCCAGCAGTTCCCCAGGGAAGTCCTACGAGCAGTACTTC; d_call: .; j_call: TRBJ2-7; v_call: TRBV28; clone_size: .
cdr3_aa: CANGLGGYEQFF; cdr3_nt: TGTGCCAACGGACTCGGAGGGTATGAGCAGTTCTTC; d_call: .; j_call: TRBJ2-1; v_call: TRBV6-6; clone_size: few
cdr3_aa: CSARDASRNYGYTF; cdr3_nt: TGCAGTGCTAGAGATGCTTCCCGAAACTATGGCTACACCTTC; d_call: .; j_call: TRBJ1-2; v_call: TRBV20-1; clone_size: many
cdr3_aa: CASSPGGEGNQPQHF; cdr3_nt: TGTGCCAGCAGTCCAGGGGGGGAAGGCAATCAGCCCCAGCATTTT; d_call: TRBD1; j_call: TRBJ1-5; v_call: TRBV28; clone_size: .
cdr3_aa: CSASLVSGSLNTGELFF; cdr3_nt: TGCAGTGCTAGTTTAGTTAGCGGGAGTCTGAACACCGGGGAGCTGTTTTTT; d_call: TRBD2; j_call: TRBJ2-2; v_call: TRBV20-1; clone_size: few
cdr3_aa: CATRLAGGDEQFF; cdr3_nt: TGTGCCACCCGACTAGCGGGAGGGGATGAGCAGTTCTTC; d_call: TRBD2; j_call: TRBJ2-1; v_call: TRBV6-1; clone_size: many
cdr3_aa: CASSRTSGRTDTQFF; cdr3_nt: TGCGCCAGCAGCAGGACTAGCGGCCGCACAGATACGCAGTTCTTC; d_call: TRBD2; j_call: TRBJ2-1; v_call: TRBV10-2; clone_size: .
cdr3_aa: CASSLSYGGSYNEQFF; cdr3_nt: TGTGCCAGCAGCTTATCGTATGGCGGGTCCTACAATGAGCAGTTCTTC; d_call: .; j_call: TRBJ2-1; v_call: TRBV7-2; clone_size: once
cdr3_aa: CASSFGRGWSSGEQFF; cdr3_nt: TGTGCCAGCAGTTTCGGCAGGGGTTGGAGCTCGGGTGAGCAGTTCTTC; d_call: .; j_call: TRBJ2-1; v_call: TRBV6-5; clone_size: few
cdr3_aa: CASSFRGSGNTEAFF; cdr3_nt: TGCGCCAGCAGCTTCAGGGGAAGCGGGAACACTGAAGCTTTCTTT; d_call: .; j_call: TRBJ1-1; v_call: TRBV5-1; clone_size: .
cdr3_aa: CASSLRQGVYNEQFF; cdr3_nt: TGTGCCAGCAGCTTGCGACAGGGGGTCTACAATGAGCAGTTCTTC; d_call: TRBD1; j_call: TRBJ2-1; v_call: TRBV5-4; clone_size: .
cdr3_aa: CASSQGAGPNQPQHF; cdr3_nt: TGCGCCAGCAGCCAAGGGGCAGGGCCCAATCAGCCCCAGCATTTT; d_call: .; j_call: TRBJ1-5; v_call: TRBV5-1; clone_size: few
cdr3_aa: CASTDSYEQYF; cdr3_nt: TGTGCCAGCACCGACAGCTACGAGCAGTACTTC; d_call: .; j_call: TRBJ2-7; v_call: TRBV6-2/TRBV6-3; clone_size: many
cdr3_aa: CASSAVSRSETQYF; cdr3_nt: TGTGCCAGCAGTGCGGTCTCGAGGTCAGAGACCCAGTACTTC; d_call: .; j_call: TRBJ2-5; v_call: TRBV7-9; clone_size: .
cdr3_aa: CASSRGSEPETQYF; cdr3_nt: TGTGCCAGCAGCCGGGGGAGTGAACCAGAGACCCAGTACTTC; d_call: .; j_call: TRBJ2-5; v_call: TRBV4-2; clone_size: .
cdr3_aa: CASSLLRDRSYEQYF; cdr3_nt: TGTGCCAGCAGTTTACTCCGGGACAGATCCTACGAGCAGTACTTC; d_call: TRBD1; j_call: TRBJ2-7; v_call: TRBV6-2/TRBV6-3; clone_size: .
cdr3_aa: CATSDLGGTSTDTQYF; cdr3_nt: TGTGCCACCAGTGATTTGGGAGGCACATCCACAGATACGCAGTATTTT; d_call: .; j_call: TRBJ2-3; v_call: TRBV24-1; clone_size: .
cdr3_aa: CASSGTVSQPQHF; cdr3_nt: TGTGCCAGCAGTGGTACAGTCAGTCAGCCCCAGCATTTT; d_call: .; j_call: TRBJ1-5; v_call: TRBV6-1; clone_size: many
cdr3_aa: CASTSHHREIDTQYF; cdr3_nt: TGTGCCAGCACTTCACATCACAGGGAGATAGATACGCAGTATTTT; d_call: .; j_call: TRBJ2-3; v_call: TRBV6-2/TRBV6-3; clone_size: many
cdr3_aa: CASSYWGGGDTQYF; cdr3_nt: TGTGCCAGCAGTTATTGGGGTGGCGGAGATACGCAGTATTTT; d_call: .; j_call: TRBJ2-3; v_call: TRBV6-2/TRBV6-3; clone_size: .